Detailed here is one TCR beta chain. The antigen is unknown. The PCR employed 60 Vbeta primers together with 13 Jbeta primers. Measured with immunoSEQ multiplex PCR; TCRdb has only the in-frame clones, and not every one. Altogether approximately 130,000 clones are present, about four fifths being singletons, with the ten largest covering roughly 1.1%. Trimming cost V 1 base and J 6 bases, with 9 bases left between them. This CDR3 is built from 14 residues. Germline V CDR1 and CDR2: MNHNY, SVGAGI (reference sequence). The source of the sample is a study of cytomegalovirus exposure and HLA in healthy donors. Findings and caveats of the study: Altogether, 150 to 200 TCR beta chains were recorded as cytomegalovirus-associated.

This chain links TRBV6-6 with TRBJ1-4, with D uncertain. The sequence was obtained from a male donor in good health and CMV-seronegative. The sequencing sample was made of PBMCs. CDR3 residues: CASSYLEFDEKLFF. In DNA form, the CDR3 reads TGTGCCAGCAGTTACTTGGAGTTCGATGAAAAACTGTTTTTT.